The source of this T cell receptor beta chain is a study of monozygotic twins with inflammatory bowel disease (dated by TCRdb to 2018 to 2020). Concerning the study at large: A total of 28 monozygotic twin pairs were included in the full study, comprising nine German pairs (four IBD-concordant, five IBD-discordant) and 19 IBD-discordant Danish pairs. The search for disease-associated traits relied mainly on comparing, within discordant pairs, IBD patients with their genetically identical healthy co-twins. Each individual had, on average, about 151 000 unique TCRalpha sequences and 181 000 unique TCRbeta sequences available for analysis. General study outcomes and caveats: No single strong signal or clonotype linked to IBD turned up in the results, so the idea that one exists was not supported. TCRbeta repertoire diversity, by inverse Simpson index, was decreased in IBD patients compared with their healthy co-twins. The analysis was unable to tell different T cell subtypes apart. No difference in repertoire similarity was observed between concordant and discordant twins, possibly owing to limited statistical power. Differing immunosuppressive treatments among patients may have added background noise and inter-individual variability to the repertoires. Fewer clonotypes were shared with other individuals by IBD patients than by healthy twins, most markedly in patients showing signs of disease activity.

An approximately 2.5 ml peripheral blood sample was drawn into PAXgene tubes per donor and stored at -80°C. Without any T cell sorting, total RNA was extracted from whole blood using the PAXgene blood miRNA kit on an automated QIAcube. Deep TCRalpha and TCRbeta repertoire profiling with unique molecular barcoding was performed on peripheral blood of monozygotic twin pairs concordant or discordant for inflammatory bowel disease. Smoking habits were recorded for all twin pairs, and individuals were classified as current, former or never smokers. The library came from 5' RACE. For each TCR library, approximately 4,000 ng of total RNA was used. For each sample, cDNA synthesis with SMARTScribe reverse transcriptase was split into eight separate reactions. During cDNA synthesis, template switching was used to introduce unique molecular identifiers that contained a 6-nucleotide sample barcode. TCRalpha and TCRbeta cDNA was amplified by two nested PCRs of 16 and 9 cycles, with bead purification after each PCR. Before amplification, the cDNA was treated with uracil DNA-glycosylase and purified using the QIAquick PCR purification kit. The second PCR added Illumina TruSeq-compatible adapters along with sample-specific barcodes. Library quality and concentration were assessed using TapeStation and Qubit, and about 4.7 ng of each library was pooled. Sequencing of pooled libraries was carried out on an Illumina HiSeq2500 single-index Rapid Run using 2 x 100 bp reads and custom sequencing primers. Turning to the authors' computational methods: MiGEC version 1.2.6 was used for UMI-based consensus assembly, which corrected PCR and sequencing errors. V(D)J alignment, clonotype assembly and CDR3 extraction were performed with MiXCR version 2.1.1. To normalise gene usage, clonotype sharing and MAIT/NKT TCR abundance, the analysis used the top 1000, 10 000 and 20 000 clonotypes per sample. After downsampling to 27 000 UMIs, diversity was calculated as the inverse Simpson index using the vegan R package. Statistical testing used paired Mann-Whitney U tests on the discordant twin pairs and applied Benjamini-Hochberg correction for multiple testing. Through TCRdb reprocessing, the reads give one entry per CDR3 protein sequence; DNA is omitted. The V and J calls come from TCRdb's annotation, not from the publication. The data table for this sample lists about 160,000 distinct CDR3 sequences. The ten biggest clones cover roughly 2.4% of the sample.

There are 15 amino acids in the CDR3, from cysteine to phenylalanine inclusive. No nucleotide data were recorded. From a lookup of the germline V gene (reference sequence), CDR1 and CDR2 are DFQATT and SNEGSKA. Comments on this clonotype: Its antigen is currently not known.

This clonotype was obtained from a human donor with ulcerative colitis or Crohn's disease, or a healthy co-twin of an affected twin (not recorded which). The rearrangement joined TRBV20-1 to TRBJ2-5; absent DNA, TCRdb's TRBD1 call cannot be checked. Sequencing was carried out using blood. The CDR3 reads as follows: CSACPTTKPQETQYF.